This section outlines one T cell receptor beta chain sequence together with its context. Reverse transcription of roughly 0.45 to 1 ug RNA used random hexamers. Amplification of TCR beta CDR3 was carried out by immunoSEQ multiplex PCR, which covered 54 Vbeta and 13 Jbeta segments. TCRdb passed the immunoSEQ multiplex PCR reads through MiXCR, listing each CDR3 protein once. The sample consists of about 400,000 distinct CDR3 sequences, around 83% of them appearing once. The data are from a study of CD8 T cells in Susac syndrome. There are 18 residues in the CDR3. Germline V CDR1 and CDR2: MNHEY, SMNVEV (reference sequence). J lost 5 bases, V lost 3 bases, and 12 bases had no gene match. In contrast to the negatively isolated CD8+ and CD4+ T cells, TEMRA cells were FACS-enriched.

V usage is TRBV27 and J usage is TRBJ2-3; 12 nucleotides align to TRBD2. Sequenced: CD8+ T cells from PBMCs. This TCR derives from a human donor with multiple sclerosis. The CDR3 DNA reads TGTGCCAGCAGTTTCCTCCGACTAGCGGGAGAGGTAGGAGATACGCAGTATTTT. Its translation is CASSFLRLAGEVGDTQYF.